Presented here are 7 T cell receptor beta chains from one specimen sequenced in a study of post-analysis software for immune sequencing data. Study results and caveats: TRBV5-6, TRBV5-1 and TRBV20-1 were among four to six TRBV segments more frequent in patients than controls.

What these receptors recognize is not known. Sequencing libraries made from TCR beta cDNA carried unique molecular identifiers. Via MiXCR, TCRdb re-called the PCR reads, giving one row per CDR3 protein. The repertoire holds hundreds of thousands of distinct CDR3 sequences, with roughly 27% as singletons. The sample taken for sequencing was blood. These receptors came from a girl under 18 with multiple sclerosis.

This CDR3 is CSGFGRGNYEQYF. DNA of the CDR3: TGCAGTGGGTTCGGCCGGGGCAACTACGAGCAGTACTTC. The gene calls are TRBV20-1 and TRBJ2-5, with D tentatively TRBD1 or TRBD2 (5 bases each). The J call is uncertain, as TRBJ2-7 better fits the DNA end. Germline V gene sequence: CDR1 DFQATT, CDR2 SNEGSKA (reference sequence). The CDR3 consists of 13 residues.

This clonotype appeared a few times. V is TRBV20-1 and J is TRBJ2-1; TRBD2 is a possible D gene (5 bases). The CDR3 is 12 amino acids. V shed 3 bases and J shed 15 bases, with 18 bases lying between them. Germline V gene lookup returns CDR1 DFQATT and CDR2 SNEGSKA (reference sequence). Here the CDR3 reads CSASPSGGNRFF. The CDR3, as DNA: TGCAGTGCTAGCCCTAGTGGAGGTAATCGGTTCTTC.

Here the CDR3 DNA reads TGTGCCACCACCCTTCGGGGACAAAGTGGGGCCAACGTCCTGACTTTC. This encodes CATTLRGQSGANVLTF. The chain carries TRBV15 and TRBJ2-6, with a weak D call TRBD1 (6 bases). This CDR3 has 16 amino acids. CDR1 is LNHNV, CDR2 YYDKDF, per germline (reference sequence). The germline V and J ends were trimmed by 7 bases and 3 bases, with 16 bases remaining between them.

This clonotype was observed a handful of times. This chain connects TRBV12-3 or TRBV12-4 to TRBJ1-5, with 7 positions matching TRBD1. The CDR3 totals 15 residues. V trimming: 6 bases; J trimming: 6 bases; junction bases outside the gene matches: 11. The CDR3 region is CASRDDRETRQPQHF. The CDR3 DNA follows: TGTGCCAGCAGGGACGACAGGGAGACACGTCAGCCCCAGCATTTT.

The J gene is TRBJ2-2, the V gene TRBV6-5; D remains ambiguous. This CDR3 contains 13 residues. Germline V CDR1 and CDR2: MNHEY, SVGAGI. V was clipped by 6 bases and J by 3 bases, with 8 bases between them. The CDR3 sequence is CASRRTDTGELFF. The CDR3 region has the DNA TGTGCCAGCAGACGAACGGACACCGGGGAGCTGTTTTTT.

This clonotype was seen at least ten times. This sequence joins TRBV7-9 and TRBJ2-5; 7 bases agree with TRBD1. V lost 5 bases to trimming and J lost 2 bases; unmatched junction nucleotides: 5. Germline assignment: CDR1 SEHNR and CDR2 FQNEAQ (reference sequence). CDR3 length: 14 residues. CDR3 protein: CASSPRQGQETQYF. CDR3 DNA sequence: TGTGCCAGCAGCCCCCGACAGGGACAAGAGACCCAGTACTTC.

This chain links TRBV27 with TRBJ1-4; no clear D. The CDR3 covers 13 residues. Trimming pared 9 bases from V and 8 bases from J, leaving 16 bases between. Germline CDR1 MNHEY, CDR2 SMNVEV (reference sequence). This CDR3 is CASRQQGREKLFF. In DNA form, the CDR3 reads TGTGCCAGTCGACAACAAGGTAGAGAAAAACTGTTTTTT.